These T cell receptor beta chains were read from a single sample in a study of blood T cell repertoires in COVID-19. The repertoire was sequenced with immunoSEQ multiplex PCR; TCRdb's copy has only in-frame clones and lacks some. The sample contains 150,000 to 200,000 clones, over 80% of which appear only once. The sequencing sample was made of peripheral blood. These TCRs come from a woman older than 75 with COVID-19, enrolled during active disease. The CDR3 runs from the conserved cysteine through the conserved F or W. The D gene is left open where the match is weak. Size tells how often a clone was seen (once, few, many) or the class of an expanded clone, and some rows leave it out.

NA	TRBV6-5	TRBD2	TRBJ2-5	TGTGCCAGCAAAGGCGGGAGAGAGACCCAGTACTTC	CASKGGRETQYF
NA	TRBV6-5	NA	TRBJ1-5	TGTGCCAGCAGTAGAGACACACAATACAATCAGCCCCAGCATTTT	CASSRDTQYNQPQHF
NA	TRBV27	NA	TRBJ1-5	TGTGCCAGCGCTTCGGGGGTGGGGGGCAATCAGCCCCAGCATTTT	CASASGVGGNQPQHF
NA	TRBV28	TRBD1	TRBJ2-3	TGTGCCAGCAGTTTATCAGGGGGAGTGGGAGATACGCAGTATTTT	CASSLSGGVGDTQYF
NA	TRBV10-3	TRBD2	TRBJ2-2	TGTGCCATCTCCCAAGGAAGCGGGAGGGCAGGCACCGGGGAGCTGTTTTTT	CAISQGSGRAGTGELFF
once	TRBV14	NA	TRBJ1-2	TGTGCCAGCAGCCCAGGGGCAGGGTCGACCTATGGCTACACCTTC	CASSPGAGSTYGYTF
NA	TRBV5-1	TRBD1	TRBJ1-3	TGCGCCAGCAGCCAATTCGATCCGGGACAGACCATATATTTT	CASSQFDPGQTIYF
NA	TRBV19	TRBD1	TRBJ1-1	TGTGCCACCAGGGGGCCCGGGAACACTGAAGCTTTCTTT	CATRGPGNTEAFF
NA	TRBV5-4	TRBD1	TRBJ2-2	TGTGCCAGCAGCTTCGGAGGACAGGGGGGCGCCGGGGAGCTGTTTTTT	CASSFGGQGGAGELFF
NA	TRBV5-4	TRBD2	TRBJ2-1	TGTGCCAGCAGCCACCCCGGGACTAGCGTTCACAATGAGCAGTTCTTC	CASSHPGTSVHNEQFF
NA	TRBV5-8	NA	TRBJ1-5	TGTGCCAGCAGCTTGCAGGGGATGGGCAATCAGCCCCAGCATTTT	CASSLQGMGNQPQHF
once	TRBV11-2	NA	TRBJ2-7	TGTGCCAGCAGCTTAGGGTTGGGCAGCTACGAGCAGTACTTC	CASSLGLGSYEQYF
NA	TRBV19	TRBD1	TRBJ1-5	TGTGCCAGTCAATCCGGGACAGGGGGCTTTAGCAATCAGCCCCAGCATTTT	CASQSGTGGFSNQPQHF
NA	TRBV18	TRBD1	TRBJ1-2	TGTGCCAGCTCAGAAGACAGGGGGGACTATGGCTACACCTTC	CASSEDRGDYGYTF
NA	TRBV28	TRBD2	TRBJ2-3	TGTGCCAGCAGTCCTGCGGGGGGTCCTAGCACAGATACGCAGTATTTT	CASSPAGGPSTDTQYF
NA	TRBV7-9	NA	TRBJ2-2	TGTGCCAGCAGCTTGGGCTATCGGGAGCTGTTTTTT	CASSLGYRELFF
NA	TRBV28	TRBD2	TRBJ2-2	TGTGCCATCGCCAGGGGGGGGTTAGCGGGAGAGGCCGGGGAGCTGTTTTTT	CAIARGGLAGEAGELFF
few	TRBV6-1	NA	TRBJ2-3	TGTGCCAGCAGTCAAACTAGCAGCAATACGCAGTATTTT	CASSQTSSNTQYF
NA	TRBV12-3/TRBV12-4	NA	TRBJ1-2	TGTGCCCAAGGGAGGGGTTGGGGCGGCTACACCTTC	CAQGRGWGGYTF
once	TRBV5-1	NA	TRBJ1-2	TGCGCCAGCAGCTTTACACCTACGATCGGACAGAACTATGGCTACACCTTC	CASSFTPTIGQNYGYTF
NA	TRBV5-1	NA	TRBJ2-2	TGCGCCAGCAGCTTGGGACAGGGACTGACCGGGGAGCTGTTTTTT	CASSLGQGLTGELFF
NA	TRBV10-2	NA	TRBJ1-3	TGCGCCAGCAGATCCAGCGCGGGACTAAATCCTGGAAACACCATATATTTT	CASRSSAGLNPGNTIYF
NA	TRBV27	TRBD1	TRBJ2-7	TGTGCCAGCAGACGGACAGGGACCACCTACGAGCAGTACTTC	CASRRTGTTYEQYF
NA	TRBV12-3/TRBV12-4	NA	TRBJ1-5	TGTGCCAGCAGTTTAGCGGCCCCTCAGCCCCAGCATTTT	CASSLAAPQPQHF